Each of the 14 T cell receptor beta chains below was sequenced from the same sample in a study of cytomegalovirus exposure and HLA in healthy donors. The PCR made use of 60 Vbeta and 13 Jbeta primers. Repertoires were generated with immunoSEQ multiplex PCR, while TCRdb's copy carries only in-frame clones and drops some. The table has fewer than 200,000 clones, more than 75% seen once. The sequenced material came from PBMCs. The receptors here all came from a girl less than two years old in good health and CMV-seronegative.

The V call is TRBV5-1, the J call TRBJ2-1; 9 positions match TRBD1. Germline values: CDR1 SGHRS, CDR2 YFSETQ. The CDR3 spans 14 residues. With 5 bases clipped from V and 5 bases from J, the junction kept 5 bases outside the gene matches. The CDR3, as DNA: TGCGCCAGCAGGGAACAGGGGGCAGACAATGAGCAGTTCTTC. This encodes CASREQGADNEQFF.

The J gene is TRBJ2-7, the V gene TRBV18; 7 bases fit TRBD1. This CDR3 region has 14 residues. Germline CDR1 reads KGHSH; CDR2 reads LQKENI. With V trimmed by 3 bases and J by 3 bases, 5 bases remained unmatched. Written as DNA, the CDR3 is TGTGCCAGCTCACCCAGCGACAGGGTCTACGAGCAGTACTTC. This codes for CASSPSDRVYEQYF.

This clone was recorded once. The CDR3 region is CASRNRGPGSNYGYTF. The CDR3 DNA follows: TGTGCCAGCAGGAACAGGGGGCCGGGGTCTAACTATGGCTACACCTTC. The V and J genes are TRBV7-2 and TRBJ1-2; 9 bases fit TRBD1. CDR3 size: 16 residues. Germline trimming cut 6 bases from V and 0 bases from J; bases unmatched to any gene: 8. Germline assignment: CDR1 SGHTA and CDR2 FQGNSA.

This clone appeared once. The chain recombines TRBV19 with TRBJ1-5; TRBD1 matches 8 bases. Per the germline V gene, CDR1 is LNHDA and CDR2 is SQIVND (reference sequence). J gave up 0 bases and V 5 bases, and 12 bases lay outside the gene matches. This CDR3 spans 18 amino acids. The CDR3 here is CASSVRQGRGSSNQPQHF. The DNA for the CDR3 is TGTGCCAGTAGTGTTAGACAGGGGAGGGGAAGTAGCAATCAGCCCCAGCATTTT.

The chain is built from TRBV6-5 and TRBJ1-4; D gene uncertain. The CDR3 consists of 13 residues. CDR1 is MNHEY, CDR2 SVGAGI, per germline. With 5 bases removed from V and 5 bases from J, the gap between germline ends came to 9 bases. Here the CDR3 DNA reads TGTGCCAGCAGTCGCCAGTCCAATGAAAAACTGTTTTTT. Its translation: CASSRQSNEKLFF.

V gene TRBV19 combines with J gene TRBJ2-7, with 12 bases identical to TRBD2. Germline V gives CDR1 LNHDA, CDR2 SQIVND (reference sequence). Trimming at V came to 0 bases and at J to 4 bases, leaving 4 bases not matched to a gene. CDR3 length equals 16 residues. CDR3 DNA sequence: TGTGCCAGTAGTATAGAACCGGGACTAGCGGGTTACGAGCAGTACTTC. This codes for CASSIEPGLAGYEQYF.

The chain has TRBV6-5 and TRBJ2-3; perhaps TRBD2 as D (5 bases). The CDR3 covers 12 residues. Trimming removed 5 bases at V and 9 bases at J, with 12 bases between. Germline lookup yields CDR1 MNHEY and CDR2 SVGAGI. The CDR3 spells CASSSTGGTQYF. CDR3 DNA: TGTGCCAGCAGTAGCACCGGCGGGACGCAGTATTTT.

The gene calls are TRBV6-5 and TRBJ2-7, with 14 bases fitting TRBD2. The CDR3 has 13 residues. The germline V gene has CDR1 MNHEY and CDR2 SVGAGI. The trim removed 5 bases at V and 12 bases at J, leaving 6 bases unmatched. The CDR3 DNA reads TGTGCCAGCAGTCCCTGGACTAGCGGGGGGCTGTACTTC. Translation gives CASSPWTSGGLYF.

The chain couples TRBV5-1 to TRBJ1-5; D uncertain. Germline V gene data show CDR1 as SGHRS and CDR2 as YFSETQ. Trimming removed 0 bases from V and 2 bases from J, with 9 bases in between. This CDR3 is 15 amino acids long. The CDR3 bases are TGCGCCAGCAGCTTGGTTACGGGAGGCAATCAGCCCCAGCATTTT. As protein: CASSLVTGGNQPQHF.

The chain has TRBV27 and TRBJ2-1, with 8 bases fitting TRBD1. The V and J ends lost 2 bases and 3 bases, in that order; junction bases with no gene match: 6. Germline lookup yields CDR1 MNHEY and CDR2 SMNVEV (reference sequence). CDR3 length: 16 residues. The DNA of the CDR3 is TGTGCCAGCAGTTTACCTGACAGGGGTCGCTACAATGAGCAGTTCTTC. Protein sequence: CASSLPDRGRYNEQFF.

The chain links TRBV4-3 to TRBJ1-3, with D perhaps matching TRBD1 (5 bases). Germline lookup yields CDR1 LGHNA and CDR2 YSLEER. V shed 1 base and J shed 0 bases, with 7 bases lying between them. The CDR3 has 15 residues. This chain's CDR3 is CASSQGGGSGNTIYF. For the CDR3, the DNA is TGCGCCAGCAGCCAAGGGGGCGGCTCTGGAAACACCATATATTTT.

This clone was picked up one time. V usage is TRBV7-8 and J usage is TRBJ2-1; 13 bases line up with TRBD2. The CDR3 runs 16 residues. With V trimmed by 5 bases and J by 4 bases, 5 bases remained unmatched. Germline V gives CDR1 SGHVS, CDR2 FQNEAQ. This CDR3 is CASSPGLAGVYNEQFF. The DNA of the CDR3 is TGTGCCAGCAGCCCTGGACTAGCGGGGGTATACAATGAGCAGTTCTTC.

The chain recombines TRBV4-1 with TRBJ2-5; 13 bases are a match to TRBD2. The germline V gene has CDR1 MGHRA and CDR2 YSYEKL. The J segment lost 3 bases and the V segment lost 4 bases, leaving 11 bases of the junction unmatched. This CDR3 contains 18 residues. CDR3: CASSPPVGTSGTEETQYF. The CDR3 region has the DNA TGCGCCAGCAGCCCGCCGGTAGGGACTAGCGGGACGGAAGAGACCCAGTACTTC.

The V gene is TRBV5-1, the J gene TRBJ2-3; TRBD2 matches 8 bases. The CDR3 loop spans 16 amino acids. Germline CDR1 reads SGHRS; CDR2 reads YFSETQ. The trim removed 7 bases at V and 3 bases at J, leaving 13 bases unmatched. The CDR3 here is CASARGGGPSTDTQYF. The CDR3 DNA reads TGCGCCAGCGCCCGGGGGGGAGGGCCGAGTACAGATACGCAGTATTTT.